This is a list of T cell receptor beta chains from one sample in a study of identifying expanded T cells in peripheral blood. Data came from immunoSEQ multiplex PCR; TCRdb stores just in-frame clones and leaves some out. The sample lists roughly 86,000 clones, about 88% occurring once. The source material was blood. The receptors stem from a person aged 18 to 70 in good health. Each CDR3 is given with its conserved first and last residue. The D gene is left open where the match is weak. Clone size is stated in some rows and not others, as once, few, many or a class when expanded.

cdr3_length clone_size j_call v_call d_call cdr3_aa cdr3_nt
18 NA TRBJ2-2 TRBV2 TRBD2 CASTLPRGGVSLTGELFF TGTGCCAGCACTCTCCCGCGGGGGGGTGTTAGTCTTACCGGGGAGCTGTTTTTT
14 once TRBJ1-1 TRBV9 NA CASSVVSGGGEAFF TGTGCCAGCAGCGTAGTGAGCGGAGGTGGTGAAGCTTTCTTT
13 NA TRBJ2-1 TRBV5-1 NA CASSFEGLNEQFF TGCGCCAGCAGCTTTGAGGGTTTGAATGAGCAGTTCTTC
14 NA TRBJ2-5 TRBV5-4 NA CASSLGTEQETQYF TGTGCCAGCAGCTTAGGTACAGAACAAGAGACCCAGTACTTC
12 NA TRBJ1-2 TRBV30 NA CAWRVNQKGYTF TGTGCCTGGAGGGTAAACCAGAAGGGCTACACCTTC
16 NA TRBJ2-7 TRBV7-8 TRBD2 CASSLDTGLAAYEQYF TGTGCCAGCAGCTTAGACACGGGACTAGCGGCCTACGAGCAGTACTTC
11 NA TRBJ1-2 TRBV2 TRBD1 CASHRGDGYTF TGTGCCAGTCACAGGGGGGATGGCTACACCTTC
15 NA TRBJ2-1 TRBV19 NA CASSPTPRIKNEQFF TGTGCCAGTAGCCCGACGCCGAGGATCAAGAATGAGCAGTTCTTC
16 NA TRBJ1-5 TRBV6-6 TRBD1 CASLSRTGRLQQPQHF TGTGCCAGCTTGTCTCGGACAGGGCGTCTCCAACAGCCCCAGCATTTT
19 NA TRBJ2-5 TRBV11-3 TRBD2 CASSLALWTSGGSGETQYF TGTGCCAGCAGCTTAGCTTTGTGGACTAGCGGGGGTTCCGGGGAGACCCAGTACTTC
15 NA TRBJ1-2 TRBV4-3 TRBD1 CASSQLNDRAYGYTF TGCGCCAGCAGCCAACTAAACGACAGGGCGTATGGCTACACCTTC
14 NA TRBJ2-5 TRBV6-6 NA CASRTDGTQETQYF TGTGCCAGCAGAACTGACGGGACCCAAGAGACCCAGTACTTC
14 NA TRBJ2-2 TRBV6-1 TRBD1 CAGRQGAVTGELFF TGTGCCGGAAGACAGGGGGCTGTCACCGGGGAGCTGTTTTTT
13 NA TRBJ2-7 TRBV4-2 NA CASSFGSTYEQYF TGTGCCAGCAGCTTTGGCTCAACCTACGAGCAGTACTTC
14 once TRBJ2-1 TRBV15 TRBD1 CATSRDRGYNEQFF TGTGCCACCAGCAGGGACAGGGGGTACAATGAGCAGTTCTTC
15 NA TRBJ1-1 TRBV7-9 NA CASSLKAGLDTEAFF TGTGCCAGCAGCTTAAAGGCAGGGTTGGACACTGAAGCTTTCTTT
12 once TRBJ2-5 TRBV6-5 NA CASSYPIETQYF TGTGCCAGCAGTTACCCGATCGAGACCCAGTACTTC
13 NA TRBJ2-5 TRBV7-2 NA CASSLGLGKTQYF TGTGCCAGCAGCTTAGGACTGGGGAAGACCCAGTACTTC
11 NA TRBJ2-1 TRBV25-1 NA CASSERQEQFF TGTGCCAGCAGTGAACGACAGGAGCAGTTCTTC
15 NA TRBJ1-3 TRBV7-2 NA CASSLVGGGGNTIYF TGTGCCAGCAGCTTAGTGGGGGGCGGTGGAAACACCATATATTTT
16 once TRBJ1-5 TRBV4-1 NA CASSQQQGSSNQPQHF TGCGCCAGCAGCCAACAGCAGGGGTCAAGCAATCAGCCCCAGCATTTT
13 NA TRBJ1-1 TRBV5-8 NA CATARTVNTEAFF TGTGCCACTGCTCGGACAGTGAACACTGAAGCTTTCTTT
15 once TRBJ2-2 TRBV6-5 NA CASSRDTVGTGELFF TGTGCCAGCAGCCGCGATACCGTCGGGACCGGGGAGCTGTTTTTT
14 NA TRBJ1-1 TRBV7-3 TRBD1 CASSLTPGQGRAFF TGTGCCAGCAGCTTAACCCCCGGACAGGGGCGAGCTTTCTTT
14 once TRBJ2-7 TRBV7-8 NA CASSLQADSYEQYF TGTGCCAGCAGCTTACAAGCGGACTCCTACGAGCAGTACTTC
14 NA TRBJ1-1 TRBV18 TRBD1 CASSPLTGDTEAFF TGTGCCAGCTCACCGTTGACAGGGGACACTGAAGCTTTCTTT
19 NA TRBJ2-6 TRBV4-1 NA CASSLELVGGFSGANVLTF TGCGCCAGCAGCCTGGAGTTAGTGGGCGGTTTCTCTGGGGCCAACGTCCTGACTTTC
16 NA TRBJ1-1 TRBV9 NA CASSPSGSSRNTEAFF TGTGCCAGCAGCCCATCGGGCAGTTCCCGAAACACTGAAGCTTTCTTT
12 NA TRBJ1-2 TRBV7-9 NA CASSLGGRGYTF TGTGCCAGCAGCTTGGGAGGCCGCGGCTACACCTTC
18 NA TRBJ2-5 TRBV12-5 TRBD1 CASGLDGWYEGAQETQYF TGTGCTAGTGGTTTGGACGGGTGGTATGAGGGGGCACAAGAGACCCAGTACTTC
16 NA TRBJ2-5 TRBV7-9 NA CASSLAEGWTVETQYF TGTGCCAGCAGCTTAGCGGAGGGTTGGACGGTCGAGACCCAGTACTTC
15 once TRBJ2-7 TRBV5-4 NA CASRAGRQSSYEQYF TGTGCCAGCAGGGCGGGACGGCAGTCCTCCTACGAGCAGTACTTC
17 NA TRBJ1-5 TRBV19 TRBD1 CASSRGGQAYSNQPQHF TGTGCCAGTAGTAGGGGGGGACAGGCATATAGCAATCAGCCCCAGCATTTT
14 NA TRBJ2-2 TRBV5-6 NA CASSLATGTGELFF TGTGCCAGCAGCTTGGCAACGGGCACCGGGGAGCTGTTTTTT
14 NA TRBJ1-3 TRBV6-6 NA CASRTGSPGNTIYF TGTGCCAGCAGAACAGGGTCCCCTGGAAACACCATATATTTT
14 few TRBJ1-5 TRBV27 TRBD1 CASSLTGRLQPQHF TGTGCCAGCAGTTTGACAGGGAGGTTGCAGCCCCAGCATTTT
16 NA TRBJ1-4 TRBV4-3 TRBD1 CASSQEGTAPNEKLFF TGCGCCAGCAGCCAAGAAGGGACAGCTCCTAATGAAAAACTGTTTTTT